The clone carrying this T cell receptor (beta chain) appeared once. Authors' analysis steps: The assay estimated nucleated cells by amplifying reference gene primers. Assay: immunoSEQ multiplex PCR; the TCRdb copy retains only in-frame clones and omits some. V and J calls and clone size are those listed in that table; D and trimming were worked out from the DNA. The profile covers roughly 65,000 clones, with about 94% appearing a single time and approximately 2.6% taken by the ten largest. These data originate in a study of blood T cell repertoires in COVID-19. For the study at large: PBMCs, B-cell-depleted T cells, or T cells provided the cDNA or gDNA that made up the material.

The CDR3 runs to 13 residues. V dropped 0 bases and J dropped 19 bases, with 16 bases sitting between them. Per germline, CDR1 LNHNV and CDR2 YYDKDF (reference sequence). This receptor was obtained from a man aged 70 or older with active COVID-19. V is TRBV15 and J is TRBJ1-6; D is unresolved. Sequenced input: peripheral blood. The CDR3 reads CATSRDLAGLRHF. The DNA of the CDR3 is TGTGCCACCAGCAGAGATTTGGCCGGGTTAAGGCACTTT.